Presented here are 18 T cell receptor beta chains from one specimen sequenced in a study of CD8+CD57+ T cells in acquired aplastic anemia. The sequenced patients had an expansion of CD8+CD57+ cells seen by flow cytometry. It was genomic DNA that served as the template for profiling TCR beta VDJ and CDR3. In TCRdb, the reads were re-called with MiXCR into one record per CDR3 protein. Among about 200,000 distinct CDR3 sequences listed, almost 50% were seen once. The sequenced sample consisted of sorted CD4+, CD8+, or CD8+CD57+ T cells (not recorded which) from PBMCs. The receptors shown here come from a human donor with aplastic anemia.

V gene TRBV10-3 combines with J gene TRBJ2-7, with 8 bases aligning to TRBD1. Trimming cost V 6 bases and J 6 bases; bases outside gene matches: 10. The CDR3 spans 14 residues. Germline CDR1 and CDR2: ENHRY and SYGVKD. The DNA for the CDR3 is TGTGCCATCAGCGACGGAGGACAGGGACGCGAGCAGTACTTC. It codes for CAISDGGQGREQYF.

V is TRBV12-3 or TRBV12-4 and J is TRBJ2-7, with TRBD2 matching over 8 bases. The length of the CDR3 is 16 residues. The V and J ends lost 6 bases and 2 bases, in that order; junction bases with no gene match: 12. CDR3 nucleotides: TGTGCCAGCAGCCGCACGGGGGGGACCAGTACCTACGAGCAGTACTTC. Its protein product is CASSRTGGTSTYEQYF.

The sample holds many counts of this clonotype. In nucleotides, the CDR3 is TGTGCCAGCAGTTTCCAGGGAGGGGAGACCCAGTACTTC. This codes for CASSFQGGETQYF. The chain recombines TRBV6-1 with TRBJ2-5; 7 bases are shared with TRBD2. Germline V gives CDR1 MNHNS, CDR2 SASEGT. V trimming: 5 bases; J trimming: 5 bases; junction bases outside the gene matches: 5. CDR3 length equals 13 residues.

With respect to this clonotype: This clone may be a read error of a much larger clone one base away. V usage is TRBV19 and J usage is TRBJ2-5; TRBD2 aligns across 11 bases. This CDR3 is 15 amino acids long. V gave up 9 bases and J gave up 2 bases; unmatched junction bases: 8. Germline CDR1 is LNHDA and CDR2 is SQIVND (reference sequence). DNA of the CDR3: TGTGCCAGCAGCTTGTCTAGCGGGGGGCAAGAGACCCAGTACTTC. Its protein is CASSLSSGGQETQYF.

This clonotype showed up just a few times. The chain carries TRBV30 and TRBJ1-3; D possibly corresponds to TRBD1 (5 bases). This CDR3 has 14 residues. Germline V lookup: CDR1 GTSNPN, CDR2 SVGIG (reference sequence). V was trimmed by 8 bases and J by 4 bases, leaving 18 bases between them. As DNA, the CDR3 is TGTGCCGGCACCCGGACCGGGGCGGGAAACACCATATATTTT. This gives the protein CAGTRTGAGNTIYF.

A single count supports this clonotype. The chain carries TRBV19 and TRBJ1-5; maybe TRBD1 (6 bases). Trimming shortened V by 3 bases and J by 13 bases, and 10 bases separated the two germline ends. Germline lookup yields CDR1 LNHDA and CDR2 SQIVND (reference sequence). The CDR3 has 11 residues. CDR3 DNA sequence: TGTGCCAGTAGTATCGGGACACGGCAGCATTTT. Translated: CASSIGTRQHF.

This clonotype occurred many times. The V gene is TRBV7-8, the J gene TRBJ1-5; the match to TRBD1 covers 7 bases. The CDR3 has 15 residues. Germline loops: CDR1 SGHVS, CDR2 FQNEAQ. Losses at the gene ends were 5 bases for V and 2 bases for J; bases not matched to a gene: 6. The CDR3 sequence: CASSPGTVGNQPQHF. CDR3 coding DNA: TGTGCCAGCAGCCCAGGGACAGTGGGCAATCAGCCCCAGCATTTT.

Here the CDR3 DNA reads TGTGCCAGCAGTCCGAGTAAAGTTACCACAGGGGGTGAGCAGTTCTTC. Translation gives CASSPSKVTTGGEQFF. The chain uses TRBV28 and TRBJ2-1, with 8 bases identical to TRBD1. The V and J ends lost 5 bases and 9 bases, in that order; junction bases with no gene match: 15. CDR3 length: 16 residues. The germline gives CDR1 MDHEN, CDR2 SYDVKM.

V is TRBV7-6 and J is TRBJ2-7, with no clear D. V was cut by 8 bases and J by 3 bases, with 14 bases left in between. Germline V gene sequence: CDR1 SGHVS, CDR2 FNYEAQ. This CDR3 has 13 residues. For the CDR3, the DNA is TGTGCCAGCTCGAAAGTCGGCGACTACGAGCAGTACTTC. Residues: CASSKVGDYEQYF.

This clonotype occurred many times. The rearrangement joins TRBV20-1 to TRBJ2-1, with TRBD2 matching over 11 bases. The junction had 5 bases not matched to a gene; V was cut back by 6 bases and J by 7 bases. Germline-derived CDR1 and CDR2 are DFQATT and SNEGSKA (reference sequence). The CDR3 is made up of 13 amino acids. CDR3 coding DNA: TGCAGTGCAGCAGGGACTAGCGGAAATGAGCAGTTCTTC. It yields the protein CSAAGTSGNEQFF.

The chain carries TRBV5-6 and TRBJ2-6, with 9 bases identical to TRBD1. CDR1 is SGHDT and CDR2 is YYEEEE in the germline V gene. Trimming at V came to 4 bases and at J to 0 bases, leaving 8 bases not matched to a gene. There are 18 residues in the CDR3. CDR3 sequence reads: CASSRDRGGFSGANVLTF. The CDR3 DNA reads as TGTGCCAGCAGCCGTGACAGGGGGGGGTTCTCTGGGGCCAACGTCCTGACTTTC.

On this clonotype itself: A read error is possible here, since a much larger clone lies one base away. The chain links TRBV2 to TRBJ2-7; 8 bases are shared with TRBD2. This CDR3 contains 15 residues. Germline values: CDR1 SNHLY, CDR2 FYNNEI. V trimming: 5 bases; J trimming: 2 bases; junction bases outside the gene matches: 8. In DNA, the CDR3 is TGTGCCAGCAGTACTGAAGCGGGGGCGACCTACGAGCAGTACTTC. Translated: CASSTEAGATYEQYF.

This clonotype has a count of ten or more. CDR3 in DNA: TGTGCCAGCAGCTTAGTGTACGGGACCGGGGGTTCAGGTGGCTACACCTTC. Amino acid sequence: CASSLVYGTGGSGGYTF. The genes are TRBV7-9 and TRBJ1-2; D possibly corresponds to TRBD1 (5 bases). The V gene lost 1 base and the J gene lost 7 bases, with 22 bases spanning the gap. This CDR3 is 17 amino acids long. Germline CDR1 SEHNR, CDR2 FQNEAQ (reference sequence). The whole variable domain, filled in from reference TRBV7-9 and TRBJ1-2, reads DTGVSQNPRHKITKRGQNVTFRCDPISEHNRLYWYRQTLGQGPEFLTYFQNEAQLEKSRLLSDRFSAERPKGSFSTLEIQRTEQGDSAMYLCASSLVYGTGGSGGYTFGSGTRLTVV.

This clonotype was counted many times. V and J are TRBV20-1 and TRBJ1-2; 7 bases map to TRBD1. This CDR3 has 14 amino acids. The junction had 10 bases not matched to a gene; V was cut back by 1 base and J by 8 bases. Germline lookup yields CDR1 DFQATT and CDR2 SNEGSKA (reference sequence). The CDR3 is CSARGGGTDGGYTF. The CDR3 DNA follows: TGCAGTGCTAGAGGAGGGGGCACGGATGGAGGCTACACCTTC.

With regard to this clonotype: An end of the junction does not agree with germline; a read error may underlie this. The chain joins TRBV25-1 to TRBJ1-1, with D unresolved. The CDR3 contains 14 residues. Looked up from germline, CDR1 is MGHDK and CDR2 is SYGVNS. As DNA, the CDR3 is TGTGCCAGCGGCCAGGTCAACGATGTCCCTGAAGCTTCCTTT. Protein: CASGQVNDVPEASF. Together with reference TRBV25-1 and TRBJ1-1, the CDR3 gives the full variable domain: EADIYQTPRYLVIGTGKKITLECSQTMGHDKMYWYQQDPGMELHLIHYSYGVNSTEKGDLSSESTVSRIRTEHFPLTLESARPSHTSQYLCASGQVNDVPEASFGQGTRLTVV.

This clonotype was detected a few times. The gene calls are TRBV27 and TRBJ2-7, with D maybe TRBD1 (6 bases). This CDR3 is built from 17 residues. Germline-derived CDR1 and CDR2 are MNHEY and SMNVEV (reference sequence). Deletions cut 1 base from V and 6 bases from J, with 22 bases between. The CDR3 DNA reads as TGTGCCAGCAGTTTATACGGCGCGGACAGCGATTTAGGCGAGCAGTACTTC. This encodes CASSLYGADSDLGEQYF.

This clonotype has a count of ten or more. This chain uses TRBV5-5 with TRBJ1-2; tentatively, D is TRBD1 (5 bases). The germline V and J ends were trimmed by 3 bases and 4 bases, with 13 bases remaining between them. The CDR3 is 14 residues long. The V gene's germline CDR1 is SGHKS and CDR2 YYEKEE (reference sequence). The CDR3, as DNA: TGTGCCAGCAGCTCAAGGGGCACAACCTATGGCTACACCTTC. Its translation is CASSSRGTTYGYTF. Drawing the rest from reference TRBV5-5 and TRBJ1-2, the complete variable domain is DAGVTQSPTHLIKTRGQQVTLRCSPISGHKSVSWYQQVLGQGPQFIFQYYEKEERGRGNFPDRFSARQFPNYSSELNVNALLLGDSALYLCASSSRGTTYGYTFGSGTRLTVV.

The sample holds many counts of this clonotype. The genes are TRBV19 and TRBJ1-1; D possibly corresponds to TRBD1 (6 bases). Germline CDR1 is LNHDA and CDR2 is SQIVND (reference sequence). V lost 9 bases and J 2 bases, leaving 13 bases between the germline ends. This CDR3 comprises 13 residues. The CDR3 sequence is CASSQGGNTEAFF. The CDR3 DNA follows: TGTGCCAGCTCCCAAGGGGGAAACACTGAAGCTTTCTTT.